Given below is one T cell receptor (beta chain) in context. As yet, its antigen is unknown. This sample is part of a study of cytomegalovirus exposure and HLA in healthy donors. Overall study context: A later analysis reported the same platform for the 95 to 150 validation repertoires and the roughly 670 first-cohort repertoires.

Deletions cut 4 bases from V and 3 bases from J, with 16 bases between. The CDR3 contains 15 residues. CDR1 and CDR2 from the germline V gene are SGHDT and YYEEEE. Here immunoSEQ multiplex PCR was the method, and the copy in TCRdb shows in-frame clones only, minus some. The repertoire holds about 360,000 clones, with roughly 88% as singletons. Notes on the study in general: Cytomegalovirus status was reportedly diagnosed by the classifier with high specificity and sensitivity.

This clonotype was obtained from a woman younger than 30 in good health and CMV-seronegative. The sequencing input was PBMCs. V and J are TRBV5-6 and TRBJ1-1; D is possibly TRBD1 (6 bases). The CDR3 here is CASSVAGTLYTEAFF. Here the CDR3 DNA reads TGTGCCAGCAGCGTAGCCGGGACACTATACACTGAAGCTTTCTTT.